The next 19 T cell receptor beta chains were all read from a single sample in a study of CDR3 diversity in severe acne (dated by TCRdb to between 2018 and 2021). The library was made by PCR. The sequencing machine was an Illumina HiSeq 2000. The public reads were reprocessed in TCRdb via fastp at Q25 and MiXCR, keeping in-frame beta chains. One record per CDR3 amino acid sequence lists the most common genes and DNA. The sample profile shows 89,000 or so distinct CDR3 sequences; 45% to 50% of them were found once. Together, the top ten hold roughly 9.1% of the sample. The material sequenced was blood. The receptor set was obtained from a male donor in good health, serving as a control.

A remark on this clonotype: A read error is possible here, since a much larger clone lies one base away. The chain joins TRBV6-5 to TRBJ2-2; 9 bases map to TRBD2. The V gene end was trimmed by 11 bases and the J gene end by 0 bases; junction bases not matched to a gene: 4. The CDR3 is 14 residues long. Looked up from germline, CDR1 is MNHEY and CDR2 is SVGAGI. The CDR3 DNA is TGTGCCGGCTTAGCGGGGGCGAACACCGGGGAGCTGTTTTTT. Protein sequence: CAGLAGANTGELFF.

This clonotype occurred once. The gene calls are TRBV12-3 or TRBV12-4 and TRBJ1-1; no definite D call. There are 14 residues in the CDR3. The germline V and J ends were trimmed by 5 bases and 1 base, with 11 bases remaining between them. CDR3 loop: CASSQNLGNTEAFF. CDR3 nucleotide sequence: TGTGCCAGCAGTCAAAACCTCGGGAACACTGAAGCTTTCTTT.

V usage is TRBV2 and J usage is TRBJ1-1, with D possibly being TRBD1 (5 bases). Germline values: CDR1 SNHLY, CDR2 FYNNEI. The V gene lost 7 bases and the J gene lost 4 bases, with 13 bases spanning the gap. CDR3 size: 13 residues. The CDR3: CASMGVRVTEAFF. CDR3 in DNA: TGTGCCAGCATGGGGGTAAGGGTCACTGAAGCTTTCTTT.

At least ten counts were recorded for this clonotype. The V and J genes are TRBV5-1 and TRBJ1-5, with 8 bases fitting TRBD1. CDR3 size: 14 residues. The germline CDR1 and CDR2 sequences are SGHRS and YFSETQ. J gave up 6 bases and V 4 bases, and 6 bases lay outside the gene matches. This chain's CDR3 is CASSPRTGRQPQHF. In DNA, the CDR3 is TGCGCCAGCAGCCCGAGGACAGGGCGTCAGCCCCAGCATTTT.

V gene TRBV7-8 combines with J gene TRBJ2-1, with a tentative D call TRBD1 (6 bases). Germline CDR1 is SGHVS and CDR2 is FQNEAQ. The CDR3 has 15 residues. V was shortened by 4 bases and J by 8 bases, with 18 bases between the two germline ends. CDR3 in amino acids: CASSSRAGVYDEQFF. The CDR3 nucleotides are TGTGCCAGCAGCTCTCGGGCAGGGGTATACGATGAGCAGTTCTTC.

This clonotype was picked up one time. In DNA form, the CDR3 reads TGCAGTGCTAGGGGGACAGGCACCTACGAGCAGTACTTC. Translating it yields CSARGTGTYEQYF. The gene calls are TRBV20-1 and TRBJ2-7; 8 nucleotides agree with TRBD1. This CDR3 is built from 13 residues. The germline V gene has CDR1 DFQATT and CDR2 SNEGSKA (reference sequence). V shed 3 bases and J 2 bases; nucleotides not matched to a gene: 3.

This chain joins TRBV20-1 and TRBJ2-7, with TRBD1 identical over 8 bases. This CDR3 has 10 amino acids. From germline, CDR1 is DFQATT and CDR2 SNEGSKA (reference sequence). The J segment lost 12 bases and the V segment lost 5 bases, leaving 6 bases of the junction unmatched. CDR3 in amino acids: CSASGGRGYF. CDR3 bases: TGCAGTGCTTCAGGGGGCAGGGGGTACTTC.

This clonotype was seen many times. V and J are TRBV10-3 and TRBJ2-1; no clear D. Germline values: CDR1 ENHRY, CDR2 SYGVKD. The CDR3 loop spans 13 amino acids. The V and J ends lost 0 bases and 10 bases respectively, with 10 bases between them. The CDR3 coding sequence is TGTGCCATCAGTGAGTCCAAGGGTTGGGAGCAGTTCTTC. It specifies CAISESKGWEQFF.

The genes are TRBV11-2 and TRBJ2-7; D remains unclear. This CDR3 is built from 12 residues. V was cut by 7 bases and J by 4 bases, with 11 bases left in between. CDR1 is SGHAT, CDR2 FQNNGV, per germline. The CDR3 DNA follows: TGTGCCAGCACCGGACCGGTTTACGAGCAGTACTTC. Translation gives CASTGPVYEQYF.

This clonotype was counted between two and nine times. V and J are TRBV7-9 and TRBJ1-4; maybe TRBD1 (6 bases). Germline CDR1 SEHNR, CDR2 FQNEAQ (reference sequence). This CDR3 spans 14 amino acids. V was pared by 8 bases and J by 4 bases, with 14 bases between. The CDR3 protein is CASAGTPSNEKLFF. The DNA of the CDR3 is TGTGCCAGCGCCGGGACACCGAGTAATGAAAAACTGTTTTTT.

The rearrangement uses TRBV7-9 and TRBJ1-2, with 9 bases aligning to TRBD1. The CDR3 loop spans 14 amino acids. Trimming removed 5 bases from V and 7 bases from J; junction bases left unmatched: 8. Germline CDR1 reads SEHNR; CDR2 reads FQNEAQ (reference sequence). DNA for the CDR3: TGTGCCAGCAGCCCGGCGGCGACAGGGGGTGGCTACACCTTC. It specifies CASSPAATGGGYTF.

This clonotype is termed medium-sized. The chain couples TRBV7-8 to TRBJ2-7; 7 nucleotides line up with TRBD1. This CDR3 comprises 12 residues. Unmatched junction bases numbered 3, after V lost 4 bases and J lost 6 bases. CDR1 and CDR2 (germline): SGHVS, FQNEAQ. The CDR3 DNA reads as TGTGCCAGCAGCTCACAGGGGTCCGAGCAGTACTTC. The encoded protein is CASSSQGSEQYF.

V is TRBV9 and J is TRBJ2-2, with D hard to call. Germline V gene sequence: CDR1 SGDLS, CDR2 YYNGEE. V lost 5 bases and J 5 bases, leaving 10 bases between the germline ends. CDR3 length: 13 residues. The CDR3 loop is CASSEKETGELFF. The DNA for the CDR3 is TGTGCCAGCAGTGAAAAGGAAACCGGGGAGCTGTTTTTT.

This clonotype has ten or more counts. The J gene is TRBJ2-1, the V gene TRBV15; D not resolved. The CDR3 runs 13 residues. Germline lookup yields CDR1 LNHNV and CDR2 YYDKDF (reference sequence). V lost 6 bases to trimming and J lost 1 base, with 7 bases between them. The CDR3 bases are TGTGCCACCAGTCGTATGTCCTACAATGAGCAGTTCTTC. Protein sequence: CATSRMSYNEQFF.

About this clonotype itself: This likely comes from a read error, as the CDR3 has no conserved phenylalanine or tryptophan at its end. DNA of the CDR3: TGTGCCTGGACCCGGGACAGGGGTGGAAAACTGTTTTCT. This translates into CAWTRDRGGKLFS. The chain combines TRBV30 with TRBJ1-4, with 10 bases lining up with TRBD1. This CDR3 contains 13 residues. From germline, CDR1 is GTSNPN and CDR2 SVGIG (reference sequence). The V and J ends lost 4 bases and 10 bases, in that order; junction bases with no gene match: 6.

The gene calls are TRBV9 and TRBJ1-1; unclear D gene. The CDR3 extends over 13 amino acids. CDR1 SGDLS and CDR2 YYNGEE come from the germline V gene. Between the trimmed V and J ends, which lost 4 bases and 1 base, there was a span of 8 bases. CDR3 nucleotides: TGTGCCAGCAGCTCAGAAGGGAACACTGAAGCTTTCTTT. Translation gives CASSSEGNTEAFF.

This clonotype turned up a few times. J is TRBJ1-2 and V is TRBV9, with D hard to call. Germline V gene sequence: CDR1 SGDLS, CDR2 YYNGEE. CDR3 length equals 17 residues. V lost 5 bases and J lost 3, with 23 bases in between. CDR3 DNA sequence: TGTGCCAGCAGACACAACCTACTCGTCAGTTCAGACTATGGCTACACCTTC. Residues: CASRHNLLVSSDYGYTF. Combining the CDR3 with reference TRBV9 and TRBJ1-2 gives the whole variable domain DSGVTQTPKHLITATGQRVTLRCSPRSGDLSVYWYQQSLDQGLQFLIQYYNGEERAKGNILERFSAQQFPDLHSELNLSSLELGDSALYFCASRHNLLVSSDYGYTFGSGTRLTVV.

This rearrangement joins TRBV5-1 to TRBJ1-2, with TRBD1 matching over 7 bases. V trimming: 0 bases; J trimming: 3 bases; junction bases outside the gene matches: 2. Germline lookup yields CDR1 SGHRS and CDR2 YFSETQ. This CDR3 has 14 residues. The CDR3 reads CASSLGGQYYGYTF. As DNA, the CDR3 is TGCGCCAGCAGCTTGGGGGGACAGTACTATGGCTACACCTTC.

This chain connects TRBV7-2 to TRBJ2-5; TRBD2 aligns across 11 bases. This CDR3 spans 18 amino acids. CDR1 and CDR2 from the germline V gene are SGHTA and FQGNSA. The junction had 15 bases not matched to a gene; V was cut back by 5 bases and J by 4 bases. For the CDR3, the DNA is TGTGCCAGCAGCCGTATTACTAGCGGGAGAATTACGGGAGAGACCCAGTACTTC. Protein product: CASSRITSGRITGETQYF.